This T cell receptor beta chain is from a study of blood T cell repertoires in COVID-19. Generated by immunoSEQ multiplex PCR, the TCRdb table keeps only in-frame clones and is missing some. This repertoire shows some 210,000 clones, roughly 82% found once; its top ten account for approximately 12%. Sequenced material: peripheral blood. This TCR was sampled from a woman in her 40s with acute or convalescent COVID-19.

The CDR3 DNA is TGTGCCAGCAGTTTAGGGACTAGCGGCCACGATGAGCAGTTCTTC. Amino acid sequence: CASSLGTSGHDEQFF. This chain links TRBV27 with TRBJ2-1; 11 bases map to TRBD2. With V trimmed by 2 bases and J by 8 bases, 5 bases remained unmatched. CDR1 MNHEY and CDR2 SMNVEV come from the germline V gene (reference sequence). This CDR3 comprises 15 residues.